The 7 T cell receptor beta chains reported below all come from one sample, sequenced in a study of cytomegalovirus exposure and HLA in healthy donors. The PCR employed 60 Vbeta primers together with 13 Jbeta primers. The protocol was immunoSEQ multiplex PCR, while the TCRdb copy is restricted to in-frame clones and leaves out a portion. The sample holds over 100,000 clones, 79% seen once. Material for sequencing was PBMCs. The source of these receptors is a woman aged 18-29 years in good health and CMV-seropositive.

The chain links TRBV30 to TRBJ1-5; perhaps TRBD1 as D (5 bases). Trimming cost V 0 bases and J 4 bases, with 13 bases left between them. Germline lookup yields CDR1 GTSNPN and CDR2 SVGIG (reference sequence). This CDR3 contains 15 residues. In DNA form, the CDR3 reads TGTGCCTGGAGTGTACCCGGACACCAGAATCAGCCCCAGCATTTT. This translates into CAWSVPGHQNQPQHF.

This clone came up once. The chain carries TRBV11-1 and TRBJ1-1; weak D call: TRBD1 (5 bases). This CDR3 is built from 15 residues. Germline lookup yields CDR1 SGHAT and CDR2 FQDESV (reference sequence). Trimming took off 1 base at V and 3 bases at J, with 12 bases between the two ends. CDR3 sequence (DNA): TGTGCCAGCAGCTTAGGAGCCAGGGTAGACACTGAAGCTTTCTTT. Protein sequence: CASSLGARVDTEAFF. Full variable domain (missing parts from reference TRBV11-1 and TRBJ1-1): EAEVAQSPRYKITEKSQAVAFWCDPISGHATLYWYRQILGQGPELLVQFQDESVVDDSQLPKDRFSAERLKGVDSTLKIQPAELGDSAMYLCASSLGARVDTEAFFGQGTRLTVV.

The chain uses TRBV5-4 and TRBJ2-2, with TRBD2 identical over 8 bases. J lost 4 bases, V lost 0 bases, and 8 bases had no gene match. The germline V gene has CDR1 SGHNT and CDR2 YYREEE (reference sequence). The CDR3 has 17 residues. The CDR3 sequence: CASSLGPGREVTGELFF. The CDR3 DNA reads TGTGCCAGCAGCTTGGGCCCTGGGCGGGAGGTCACCGGGGAGCTGTTTTTT.

The CDR3 protein is CASTSPDTLTDTQYF. The CDR3 DNA reads TGTGCCAGCACCTCTCCGGACACACTCACAGATACGCAGTATTTT. The chain links TRBV6-1 to TRBJ2-3, with a possible D match to TRBD1 (5 bases). Trimming removed 7 bases at V and 2 bases at J, with 16 bases between. CDR1 and CDR2 from the germline V gene are MNHNS and SASEGT. There are 15 residues in the CDR3.

The rearrangement uses TRBV15 and TRBJ1-1; D uncertain. From germline, CDR1 is LNHNV and CDR2 YYDKDF (reference sequence). Trimming stripped 3 bases from V and 8 bases from J, with 13 bases between. This CDR3 region has 13 residues. The CDR3 DNA is TGTGCCACCAGCAGTATCCTTCCGGGGGAAGCTTTCTTT. Residues: CATSSILPGEAFF.

This chain uses TRBV7-9 with TRBJ2-1; 12 nucleotides line up with TRBD2. The CDR3 sequence is 16 residues long. The junction had 8 bases not matched to a gene; V was cut back by 5 bases and J by 6 bases. CDR1 SEHNR and CDR2 FQNEAQ come from the germline V gene (reference sequence). CDR3 coding DNA: TGTGCCAGCAGCGCCCTACTAGCGGGAGGAGGCAATGAGCAGTTCTTC. Residues: CASSALLAGGGNEQFF.

This rearrangement joins TRBV6-1 to TRBJ1-1; no definite D call. The CDR3 totals 14 residues. Looked up from germline, CDR1 is MNHNS and CDR2 is SASEGT. Deletions cut 1 base from V and 5 bases from J, with 11 bases between. The CDR3 DNA follows: TGTGCCAGCAGTGAAGGCGCGGCGGGGACTGAAGCTTTCTTT. Its protein product is CASSEGAAGTEAFF.